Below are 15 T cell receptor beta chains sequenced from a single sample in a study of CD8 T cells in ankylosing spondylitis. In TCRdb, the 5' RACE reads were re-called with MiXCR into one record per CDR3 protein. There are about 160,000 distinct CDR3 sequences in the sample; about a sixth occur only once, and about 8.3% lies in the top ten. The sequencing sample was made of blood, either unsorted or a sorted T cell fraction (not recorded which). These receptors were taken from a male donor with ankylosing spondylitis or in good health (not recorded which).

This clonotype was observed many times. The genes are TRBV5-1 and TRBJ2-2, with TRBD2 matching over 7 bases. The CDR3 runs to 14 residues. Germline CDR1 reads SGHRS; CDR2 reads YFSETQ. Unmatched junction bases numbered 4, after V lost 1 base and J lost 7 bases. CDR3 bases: TGCGCCAGCAGCTTGAGGGAGGGCGACGGGGAGCTGTTTTTT. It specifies CASSLREGDGELFF.

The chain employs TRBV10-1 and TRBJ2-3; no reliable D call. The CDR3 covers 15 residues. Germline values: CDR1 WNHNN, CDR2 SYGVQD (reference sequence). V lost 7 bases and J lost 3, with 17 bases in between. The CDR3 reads CASNDIRDGTDTQYF. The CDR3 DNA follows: TGCGCCAGCAATGATATCCGAGATGGAACAGATACGCAGTATTTT.

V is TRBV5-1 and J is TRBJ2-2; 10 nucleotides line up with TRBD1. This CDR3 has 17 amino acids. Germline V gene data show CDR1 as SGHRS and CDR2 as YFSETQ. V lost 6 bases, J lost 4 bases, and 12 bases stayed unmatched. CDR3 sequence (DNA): TGCGCCAGCAACGACAGGGGGCGAGTAGCGGCCACCGGGGAGCTGTTTTTT. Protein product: CASNDRGRVAATGELFF.

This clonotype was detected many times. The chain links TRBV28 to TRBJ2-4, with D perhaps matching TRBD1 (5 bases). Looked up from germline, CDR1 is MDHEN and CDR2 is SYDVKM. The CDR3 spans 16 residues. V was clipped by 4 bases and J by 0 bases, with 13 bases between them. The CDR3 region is CASSSRGALAKNIQYF. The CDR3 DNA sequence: TGTGCCAGCAGTTCCCGTGGGGCCCTAGCCAAAAACATTCAGTACTTC.

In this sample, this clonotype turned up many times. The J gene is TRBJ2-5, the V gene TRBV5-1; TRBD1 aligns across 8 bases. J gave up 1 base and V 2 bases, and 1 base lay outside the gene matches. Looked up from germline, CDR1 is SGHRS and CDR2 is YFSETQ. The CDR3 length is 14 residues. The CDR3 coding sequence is TGCGCCAGCAGCTTCGGACAGGGCCAAGAGACCCAGTACTTC. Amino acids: CASSFGQGQETQYF.

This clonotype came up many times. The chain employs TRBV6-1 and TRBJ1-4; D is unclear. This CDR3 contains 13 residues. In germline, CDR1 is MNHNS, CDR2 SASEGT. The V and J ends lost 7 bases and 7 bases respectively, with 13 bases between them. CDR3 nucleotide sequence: TGTGCCAGCACCCCGGGTTTTGGTGAAAAACTGTTTTTT. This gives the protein CASTPGFGEKLFF.

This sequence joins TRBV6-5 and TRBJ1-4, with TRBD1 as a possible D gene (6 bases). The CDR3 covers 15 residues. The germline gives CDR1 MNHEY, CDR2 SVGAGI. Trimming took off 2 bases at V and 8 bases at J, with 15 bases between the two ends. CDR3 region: CASSYGSGVGEKLFF. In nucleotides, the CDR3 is TGTGCCAGCAGTTACGGTTCAGGGGTTGGGGAAAAACTGTTTTTT.

The CDR3 coding sequence is TGCGCCAGCAGCTTGGCCGCGGACCTCTACGAGCAGTACTTC. Amino acids: CASSLAADLYEQYF. V and J are TRBV5-1 and TRBJ2-7, with D hard to call. Germline V gene data show CDR1 as SGHRS and CDR2 as YFSETQ. CDR3 length: 14 residues. Trimming left V 0 bases short and J 3 bases short, with 10 bases between.

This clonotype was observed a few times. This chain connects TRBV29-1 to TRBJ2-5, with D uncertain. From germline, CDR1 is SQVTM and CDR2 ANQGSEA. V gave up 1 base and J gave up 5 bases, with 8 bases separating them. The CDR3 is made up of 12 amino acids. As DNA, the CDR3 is TGCAGCGTTGAAGGTGGTGGTGAGACCCAGTACTTC. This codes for CSVEGGGETQYF.

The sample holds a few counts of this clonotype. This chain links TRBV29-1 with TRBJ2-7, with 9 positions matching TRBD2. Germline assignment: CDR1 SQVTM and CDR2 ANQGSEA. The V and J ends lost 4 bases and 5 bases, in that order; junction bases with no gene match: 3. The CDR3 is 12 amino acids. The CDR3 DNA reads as TGCAGCGTTGGGGTAGCGGGAGACGAGCAGTACTTC. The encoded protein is CSVGVAGDEQYF.

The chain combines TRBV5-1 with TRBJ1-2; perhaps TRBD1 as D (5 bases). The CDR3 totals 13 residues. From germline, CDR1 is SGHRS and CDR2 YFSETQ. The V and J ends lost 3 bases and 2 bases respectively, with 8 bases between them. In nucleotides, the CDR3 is TGCGCCAGCAGCTGGGGACGGAACTATGGCTACACCTTC. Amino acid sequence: CASSWGRNYGYTF.

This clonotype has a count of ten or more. CDR3 protein: CASSREGTSGRDTQYF. The CDR3 DNA reads TGCGCCAGCAGCCGGGAAGGGACTAGCGGCAGAGATACGCAGTATTTT. The chain carries TRBV4-1 and TRBJ2-3, with 11 bases fitting TRBD2. The CDR3 is made up of 16 amino acids. Germline V gene sequence: CDR1 MGHRA, CDR2 YSYEKL. The V and J ends lost 4 bases and 5 bases, in that order; junction bases with no gene match: 8.

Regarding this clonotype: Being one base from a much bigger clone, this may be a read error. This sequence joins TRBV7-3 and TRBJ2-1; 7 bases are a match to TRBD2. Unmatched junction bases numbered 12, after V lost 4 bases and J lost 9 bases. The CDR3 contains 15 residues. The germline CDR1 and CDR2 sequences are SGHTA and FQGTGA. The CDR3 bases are TGTGCCAGCAGCTGGGGGGAAGGGAGGGTCGGTGAGCAGTTCTTC. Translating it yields CASSWGEGRVGEQFF.

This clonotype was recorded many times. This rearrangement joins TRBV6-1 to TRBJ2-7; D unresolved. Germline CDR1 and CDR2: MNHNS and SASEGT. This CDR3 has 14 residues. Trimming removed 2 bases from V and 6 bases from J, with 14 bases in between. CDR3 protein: CASSESRVESEQYF. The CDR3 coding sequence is TGTGCCAGCAGTGAAAGTAGGGTTGAGTCCGAGCAGTACTTC.

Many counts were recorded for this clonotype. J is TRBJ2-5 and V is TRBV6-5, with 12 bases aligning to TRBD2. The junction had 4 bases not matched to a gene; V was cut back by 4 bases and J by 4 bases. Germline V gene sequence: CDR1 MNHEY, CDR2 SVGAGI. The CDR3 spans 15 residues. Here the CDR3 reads CASSSGLAGRETQYF. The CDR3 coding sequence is TGTGCCAGCAGTTCCGGACTAGCGGGAAGAGAGACCCAGTACTTC.